This TCR beta chain is drawn from a study of blood T cell repertoires in COVID-19. In the study overall: COVID-19 samples, acute and convalescent, were from the United States, Italy and Spain. T cells, B-cell-depleted T cells, or PBMCs provided the cDNA or gDNA that served as material.

Original analysis: Reference gene primer amplification in the assay estimated nucleated cell counts. Repertoires were generated with immunoSEQ multiplex PCR, while TCRdb's copy carries only in-frame clones and drops some. The DNA was the basis for D and trimming; V, J and clone size are from that table. In the table there are 150,000 to 200,000 clones, approximately 84% of which are singletons. Germline V CDR1 and CDR2: LNHNV, YYDKDF (reference sequence). The V gene lost 1 base and the J gene lost 5 bases, with 12 bases spanning the gap. CDR3 length: 14 amino acids. The rearrangement links TRBV15 to TRBJ2-7; D unresolved. The clonotype was recovered from an elderly woman with acute or convalescent COVID-19. Sequencing was carried out using peripheral blood. The CDR3 nucleotides read TGTGCCACCAGCAGAGGGAAGACACTCCACGAGCAGTACTTC. Translating gives CATSRGKTLHEQYF.